This T cell receptor (beta chain) was observed in a study of CD8+CD57+ T cells in acquired aplastic anemia. For the study at large: Sorted CD4+ and CD8+ cells gave a mean 3.2 ug DNA, range roughly 0.18 to 30 ug.

J was trimmed by 3 bases and V by 0 bases; bases with no gene match: 1. Germline V CDR1 and CDR2: ENHRY, SYGVKD. There are 14 residues in the CDR3. Study findings and constraints: Patients and controls shared twenty-nine CD8+ CDR3 sequences, highly expressed in patients.

Before being chosen for sequencing, patients had shown CD8+CD57+ cell expansion by flow cytometry. Patients, without exception, had severe acquired aplastic anemia. Among the patients, none had received any therapy at the time of blood sampling. Details on this clonotype: Its antigen remains unidentified.

TCR beta VDJ and CDR3 profiles were obtained from a genomic DNA template. MiXCR, run by TCRdb on the reads, gives a single entry per CDR3 protein. Of roughly 93,000 distinct CDR3 sequences detected, around 68% appear once; the ten largest clones hold 65%. Sequencing used sorted CD4+, CD8+, or CD8+CD57+ T cells (not recorded which) from PBMCs. The sequence came from a human donor with aplastic anemia. The chain couples TRBV10-3 to TRBJ1-2, with 7 bases matching TRBD1. The CDR3: CAISESRGDYGYTF. The DNA of the CDR3 is TGTGCCATCAGTGAGTCCAGGGGGGACTATGGCTACACCTTC.